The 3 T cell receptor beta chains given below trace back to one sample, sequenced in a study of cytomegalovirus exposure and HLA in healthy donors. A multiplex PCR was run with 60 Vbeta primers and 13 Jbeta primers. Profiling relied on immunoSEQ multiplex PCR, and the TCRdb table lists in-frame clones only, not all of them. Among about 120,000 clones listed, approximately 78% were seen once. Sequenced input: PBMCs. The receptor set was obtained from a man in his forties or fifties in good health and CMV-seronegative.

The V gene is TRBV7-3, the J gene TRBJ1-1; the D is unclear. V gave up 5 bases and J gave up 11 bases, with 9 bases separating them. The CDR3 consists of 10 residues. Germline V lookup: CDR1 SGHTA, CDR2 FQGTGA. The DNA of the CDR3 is TGTGCCAGCAGCCCACAACGCGCTTTCTTT. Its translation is CASSPQRAFF.

CDR3 DNA sequence: TGTGCCTGGAGTGTTGCAGGGGGCTGGACTGAAGCTTTCTTT. This gives the protein CAWSVAGGWTEAFF. The V call is TRBV30, the J call TRBJ1-1; TRBD1 aligns across 8 bases. V dropped 0 bases and J dropped 5; count of bases not matched to a gene: 5. The germline CDR1 and CDR2 sequences are GTSNPN and SVGIG (reference sequence). The CDR3 runs to 14 residues. Full variable domain (missing parts from reference TRBV30 and TRBJ1-1): SQTIHQWPATLVQPVGSPLSLECTVEGTSNPNLYWYRQAAGRGLQLLFYSVGIGQISSEVPQNLSASRPQDRQFILSSKKLLLSDSGFYLCAWSVAGGWTEAFFGQGTRLTVV.

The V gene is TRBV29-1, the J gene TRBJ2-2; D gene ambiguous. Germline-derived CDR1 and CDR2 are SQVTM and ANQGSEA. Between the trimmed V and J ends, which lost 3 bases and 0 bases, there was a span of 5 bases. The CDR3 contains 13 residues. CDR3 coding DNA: TGCAGCGTTGATAGTGCGAACACCGGGGAGCTGTTTTTT. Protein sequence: CSVDSANTGELFF.